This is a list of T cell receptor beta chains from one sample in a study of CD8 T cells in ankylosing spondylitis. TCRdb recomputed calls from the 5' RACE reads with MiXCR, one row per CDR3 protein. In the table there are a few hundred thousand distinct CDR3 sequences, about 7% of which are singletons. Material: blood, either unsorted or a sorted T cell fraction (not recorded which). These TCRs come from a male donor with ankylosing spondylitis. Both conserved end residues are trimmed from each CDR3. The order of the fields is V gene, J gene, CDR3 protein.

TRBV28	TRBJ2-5	ASSLSSQGPSSLSQY
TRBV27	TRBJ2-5	ASSLSLTSGIQTQY
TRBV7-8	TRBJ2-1	ASSGGGSGSSYNEQF
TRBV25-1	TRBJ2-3	AVQGGGLSDTQY
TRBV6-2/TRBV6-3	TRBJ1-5	ASSYRGFYQPQH
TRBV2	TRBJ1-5	ASSEVGGVNQPQH
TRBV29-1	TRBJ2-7	SVEGWDSYEQY
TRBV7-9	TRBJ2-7	ASSSDRVDGYEQY
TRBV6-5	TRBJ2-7	ASSYGTGIYEQY
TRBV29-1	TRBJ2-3	SSTPLTNPGPGGTDTDTQY
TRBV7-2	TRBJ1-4	ASSLWAGALF
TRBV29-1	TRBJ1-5	SVQGRGHNQPQH
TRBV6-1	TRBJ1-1	ASSPYDMNTEAF